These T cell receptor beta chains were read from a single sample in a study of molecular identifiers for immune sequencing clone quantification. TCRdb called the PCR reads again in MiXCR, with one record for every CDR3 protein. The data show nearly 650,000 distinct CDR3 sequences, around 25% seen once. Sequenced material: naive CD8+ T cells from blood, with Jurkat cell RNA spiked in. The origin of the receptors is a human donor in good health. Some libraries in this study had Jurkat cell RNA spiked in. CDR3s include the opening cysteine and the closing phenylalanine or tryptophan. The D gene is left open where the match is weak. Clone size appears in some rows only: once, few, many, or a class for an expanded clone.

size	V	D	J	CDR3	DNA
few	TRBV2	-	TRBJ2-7	CASSREFSSYEQYF	TGTGCCAGCTCCAGGGAGTTCAGCTCCTACGAGCAGTACTTC
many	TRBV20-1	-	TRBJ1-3	CSARDRRFSGNTIYF	TGCAGTGCTAGAGATCGCCGATTCTCTGGAAACACCATATATTTT
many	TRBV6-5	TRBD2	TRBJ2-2	CASSYGGGIGELFF	TGTGCCAGCAGTTACGGGGGAGGGATCGGGGAGCTGTTTTTT
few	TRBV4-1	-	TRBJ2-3	CASSHLAGTGTDTQYF	TGCGCCAGCAGCCACCTTGCGGGGACTGGGACAGATACGCAGTATTTT
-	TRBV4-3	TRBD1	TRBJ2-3	CASSPDRGYTDTQYF	TGCGCCAGCAGCCCCGACAGGGGCTACACAGATACGCAGTATTTT
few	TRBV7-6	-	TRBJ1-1	CASSLAGGDSGAFF	TGTGCCAGCAGCTTAGCAGGGGGAGACTCAGGAGCTTTCTTT
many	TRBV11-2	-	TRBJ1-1	CASSLEWNTEAFF	TGTGCCAGCAGCTTAGAGTGGAACACTGAAGCTTTCTTT
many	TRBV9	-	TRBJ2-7	CASSVGLPGYEQYF	TGTGCCAGCAGCGTAGGACTGCCGGGCTACGAGCAGTACTTC
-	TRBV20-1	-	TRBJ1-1	CSAQDGNTEALF	TGCAGTGCTCAGGACGGGAACACTGAAGCTCTCTTT
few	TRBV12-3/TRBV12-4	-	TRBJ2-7	CASSLQALSSYEQYF	TGTGCCAGCAGTTTACAGGCTTTAAGCTCCTACGAGCAGTACTTC
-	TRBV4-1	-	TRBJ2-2	CASSPGAWDTGELFF	TGCGCCAGCAGCCCAGGAGCTTGGGACACCGGGGAGCTGTTTTTT
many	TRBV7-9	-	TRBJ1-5	CASSLSGVVNQPQHF	TGTGCCAGCAGCTTAAGTGGTGTCGTTAATCAGCCCCAGCATTTT
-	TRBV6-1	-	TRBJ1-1	CASSEEDTANTEAFF	TGTGCCAGCAGTGAGGAGGACACCGCGAACACTGAAGCTTTCTTT
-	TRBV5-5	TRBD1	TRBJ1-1	CASSPWDRRSTEAFF	TGTGCCAGCAGCCCCTGGGACAGGAGGTCCACTGAAGCTTTCTTT
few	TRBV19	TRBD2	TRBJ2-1	CASSIWTSGTNEQFF	TGTGCCAGTAGTATATGGACTAGCGGGACCAATGAGCAGTTCTTC
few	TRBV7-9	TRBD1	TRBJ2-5	CASSLAGQGHRQETQYF	TGTGCCAGCAGCTTAGCCGGACAGGGACACCGTCAAGAGACCCAGTACTTC
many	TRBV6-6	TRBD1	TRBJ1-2	CASSYVGTGGDGYYGYTF	TGTGCCAGCAGTTACGTCGGGACAGGGGGCGATGGTTACTATGGCTACACCTTC
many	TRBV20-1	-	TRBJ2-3	CSARPLSTDTQYF	TGCAGTGCTAGACCTCTAAGCACAGATACGCAGTATTTT
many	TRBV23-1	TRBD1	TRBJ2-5	CASRRSQGAQETQYF	TGCGCCAGCAGACGCTCGCAGGGGGCCCAAGAGACCCAGTACTTC
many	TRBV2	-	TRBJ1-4	CASSGFIGDEKLFF	TGTGCCAGCAGTGGATTTATTGGGGATGAAAAACTGTTTTTT
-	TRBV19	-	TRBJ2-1	CASSMAGLSSYNEQFF	TGTGCCAGTAGTATGGCGGGGTTGAGCTCCTACAATGAGCAGTTCTTC
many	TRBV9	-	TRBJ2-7	CASSVGGGASSYEQYF	TGTGCCAGCAGCGTAGGCGGAGGGGCCAGCTCCTACGAGCAGTACTTC
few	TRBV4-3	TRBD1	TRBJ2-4	CASSQDLGQPKNIQYF	TGCGCCAGCAGCCAAGATTTGGGACAGCCCAAAAACATTCAGTACTTC
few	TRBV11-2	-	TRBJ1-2	CASRQLGARAANYGYTF	TGTGCCAGCCGACAGCTGGGGGCCAGAGCGGCTAACTATGGCTACACCTTC
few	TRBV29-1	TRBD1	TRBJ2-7	CSVDVGQGTTYEQYF	TGCAGCGTTGATGTAGGACAGGGGACGACCTACGAGCAGTACTTC
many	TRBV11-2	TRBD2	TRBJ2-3	CASSLLTSGATDTQYF	TGTGCCAGCAGCTTGTTGACTAGCGGGGCCACAGATACGCAGTATTTT